This TCR beta chain was sequenced during a study of T cell responses to AZD1222 COVID-19 vaccine. Of note for this clone: No antigen is known for it.

Assay used: immunoSEQ multiplex PCR; TCRdb lists only in-frame clones, some missing. The sample holds some 150,000 clones, approximately 90% seen once. Study results and caveats: Vaccine-associated CD4 TCRs ranged over spike, dominating at 160-218 and 743-854. With two AZD1222 doses given, Spike-specific TCR breadth and depth both rose. After the peak T cell response, and only then, were repertoires sampled. Baseline seropositivity characterized only six AZD1222 recipients.

CDR3 length: 17 residues. The germline CDR1 and CDR2 sequences are SGHVS and FQNEAQ. V was cut by 3 bases and J by 4 bases, with 19 bases left in between. The sequencing used peripheral blood, collected on day 0 of AZD1222 vaccination. This receptor was taken from an adult in good health. The chain recombines TRBV7-8 with TRBJ1-5, with a weak D call TRBD1 (6 bases). DNA of the CDR3: TGTGCCAGCAGCTTCGGAACGGGACACCCCGCAAATCAGCCCCAGCATTTT. It is translated as CASSFGTGHPANQPQHF. Complete variable domain (other parts from reference TRBV7-8 and TRBJ1-5): GAGVSQSPRYKVAKRGQDVALRCDPISGHVSLFWYQQALGQGPEFLTYFQNEAQLDKSGLPSDRFFAERPEGSVSTLKIQRTQQEDSAVYLCASSFGTGHPANQPQHFGDGTRLSIL.